One and the same sample provided the 14 T cell receptor beta chains below, sequenced in a study of cytomegalovirus exposure and HLA in healthy donors. The PCR contained 60 Vbeta and 13 Jbeta primers. The assay was immunoSEQ multiplex PCR, and TCRdb's table has in-frame clones only and misses some. Counted here are about 200,000 clones, approximately 80% occurring once; the ten biggest clones make up roughly 3.1%. Input material: PBMCs. The receptors derive from a man between 25 and 39 years old in good health and CMV-seronegative.

V is TRBV27 and J is TRBJ2-2; tentatively, D is TRBD1 (5 bases). Trimming shortened V by 0 bases and J by 4 bases, and 6 bases separated the two germline ends. This CDR3 has 14 residues. The germline V gene has CDR1 MNHEY and CDR2 SMNVEV (reference sequence). CDR3 loop: CASSLSTATGELFF. Written as DNA, the CDR3 is TGTGCCAGCAGTTTATCGACAGCCACCGGGGAGCTGTTTTTT.

In its sample, this clone was seen once. The chain couples TRBV6-5 to TRBJ1-2; D may be TRBD1 (6 bases). V lost 5 bases to trimming and J lost 4 bases, with 14 bases between them. CDR3 size: 14 residues. Germline CDR1 and CDR2: MNHEY and SVGAGI. The CDR3 region is CASSEKGDVYGYTF. In nucleotides, the CDR3 is TGTGCCAGCAGTGAAAAGGGGGACGTCTATGGCTACACCTTC.

This chain uses TRBV5-4 with TRBJ2-3; TRBD1 matches at 11 bases. There are 18 residues in the CDR3. The trim removed 4 bases at V and 0 bases at J, leaving 10 bases unmatched. Germline V gives CDR1 SGHNT, CDR2 YYREEE (reference sequence). CDR3 DNA: TGTGCCAGCAGCCCTCCGGGACAGGGGGGGAGTAGCACAGATACGCAGTATTTT. The encoded protein is CASSPPGQGGSSTDTQYF.

The chain combines TRBV5-6 with TRBJ2-1, with TRBD1 matching 7 bases. CDR3 length equals 15 residues. With V trimmed by 1 base and J by 4 bases, 5 bases remained unmatched. CDR1 is SGHDT, CDR2 YYEEEE, per germline. The CDR3 DNA reads TGTGCCAGCAGCTTGAGGCAGGGGGTTTACAATGAGCAGTTCTTC. Its translation: CASSLRQGVYNEQFF.

This rearrangement joins TRBV11-2 to TRBJ2-7; TRBD1 matches at 12 bases. The CDR3 extends over 18 amino acids. Trimming at V came to 5 bases and at J to 2 bases, leaving 13 bases not matched to a gene. The germline V gene has CDR1 SGHAT and CDR2 FQNNGV. DNA for the CDR3: TGTGCCAGCAGCCTCGGGACAGGGGGCGCGGGAGGGACCTACGAGCAGTACTTC. Its translation is CASSLGTGGAGGTYEQYF.

This clone has just one count. Different DNA sequences within this sample yield the same CDR3. This sequence joins TRBV5-4 and TRBJ2-1; D is ambiguous. The ends were cut back, 4 bases at V and 4 bases at J, with 6 bases in the middle. The CDR3 sequence is 12 residues long. Germline V gene lookup returns CDR1 SGHNT and CDR2 YYREEE (reference sequence). The CDR3 region has the DNA TGTGCCAGCAGCCCAGGATACAATGAGCAGTTCTTC. It codes for CASSPGYNEQFF.

The V gene is TRBV6-1, the J gene TRBJ2-1, with 7 positions matching TRBD2. J was trimmed by 0 bases and V by 4 bases; bases with no gene match: 6. The CDR3 loop spans 16 amino acids. In germline, CDR1 is MNHNS, CDR2 SASEGT. The CDR3 region has the DNA TGTGCCAGCAGTGGTATAGCGGGCCCCTCCTACAATGAGCAGTTCTTC. Translated: CASSGIAGPSYNEQFF.

This sequence joins TRBV18 and TRBJ2-7, with 7 nucleotides matching TRBD2. Trimming cost V 3 bases and J 4 bases; bases outside gene matches: 9. This CDR3 is 15 amino acids long. CDR1 is KGHSH and CDR2 is LQKENI in the germline V gene. This chain's CDR3 is CASSPPGGRFYEQYF. CDR3 DNA sequence: TGTGCCAGCTCACCTCCCGGGGGGAGGTTTTACGAGCAGTACTTC.

The chain recombines TRBV5-1 with TRBJ1-5; 9 bases fit TRBD1. V trimming: 0 bases; J trimming: 2 bases; junction bases outside the gene matches: 3. Germline V CDR1 and CDR2: SGHRS, YFSETQ. The CDR3 is 16 residues long. For the CDR3, the DNA is TGCGCCAGCAGCTTGGGGGACAGGGCGGGCAATCAGCCCCAGCATTTT. Its translation is CASSLGDRAGNQPQHF.

This clone came up a few times. The chain combines TRBV7-9 with TRBJ2-5, with 10 bases matching TRBD1. The J call may be faulty, since TRBJ2-7 better matches the DNA end. Germline loops: CDR1 SEHNR, CDR2 FQNEAQ (reference sequence). There are 16 residues in the CDR3. The DNA for the CDR3 is TGTGCCAGCAGCTTCCCATCCACAGGACAGGGGGACGAGCAGTACTTC. It specifies CASSFPSTGQGDEQYF.

DNA for the CDR3: TGTGCCAGCAGCTTGGACAGGAACACCGGGGAGCTGTTTTTT. Encoded protein: CASSLDRNTGELFF. This rearrangement joins TRBV5-6 to TRBJ2-2; no definite D call. The V gene's germline CDR1 is SGHDT and CDR2 YYEEEE. This CDR3 is 14 amino acids long. V was pared by 0 bases and J by 1 base, with 4 bases between.

The CDR3 DNA reads TGCAGCGAGGAGGCCGGGACTAGTGAAGAAGAGACCCAGTACTTC. It yields the protein CSEEAGTSEEETQYF. The chain is built from TRBV29-1 and TRBJ2-5, with 8 bases aligning to TRBD2. From germline, CDR1 is SQVTM and CDR2 ANQGSEA. The junction had 13 bases not matched to a gene; V was cut back by 7 bases and J by 3 bases. This CDR3 is 15 amino acids long.

CDR3 amino acids: CASSRGQGPNNEQFF. As DNA, the CDR3 is TGTGCCAGCAGCCGTGGACAGGGCCCCAACAATGAGCAGTTCTTC. The chain carries TRBV5-4 and TRBJ2-1, with 8 bases matching TRBD1. The CDR3 spans 15 residues. CDR1 is SGHNT, CDR2 YYREEE, per germline (reference sequence). The J segment lost 5 bases and the V segment lost 4 bases, leaving 8 bases of the junction unmatched.

This chain connects TRBV6-1 to TRBJ2-7, with 9 bases fitting TRBD1. Germline V gives CDR1 MNHNS, CDR2 SASEGT. V lost 6 bases and J lost 3; bases outside the gene matches: 9. This CDR3 has 15 residues. The DNA for the CDR3 is TGTGCCAGCAGCGAAACAGGGGGCGCGGTCTACGAGCAGTACTTC. Translated, it gives CASSETGGAVYEQYF.